This TCR beta chain is drawn from a study of PD-1 blockade in classical Hodgkin lymphoma. The method was immunoSEQ multiplex PCR; TCRdb's version includes in-frame clones alone and lacks a portion of them. The table records approximately 30,000 clones, around three quarters of them present only once. The time point was: cycle 4 day 1 (C4D1), after five to seven weeks of nivolumab. All patients experienced relapse after autologous stem cell transplantation, and brentuximab vedotin exposure was variable. Of note for this clone: Its antigen remains unknown.

Points from the study as a whole: TCR diversity at baseline was reported to be reduced in newly diagnosed patients relative to healthy donors.

The CDR3 is made up of 18 amino acids. V was trimmed by 0 bases and J by 8 bases, leaving 25 bases between them. Per the germline V gene, CDR1 is LGHNA and CDR2 is YNFKEQ. V gene TRBV4-2 combines with J gene TRBJ1-2; D is perhaps TRBD1 (6 bases). The material was peripheral blood mononuclear cells (PBMCs), obtained before the fourth cycle of nivolumab. This sequence was found in a human donor with classical Hodgkin lymphoma. The DNA for the CDR3 is TGTGCCAGCAGCCAAGATCAAACCTACCCGGGACACGGATGGGGCTACACCTTC. This sequence encodes CASSQDQTYPGHGWGYTF.